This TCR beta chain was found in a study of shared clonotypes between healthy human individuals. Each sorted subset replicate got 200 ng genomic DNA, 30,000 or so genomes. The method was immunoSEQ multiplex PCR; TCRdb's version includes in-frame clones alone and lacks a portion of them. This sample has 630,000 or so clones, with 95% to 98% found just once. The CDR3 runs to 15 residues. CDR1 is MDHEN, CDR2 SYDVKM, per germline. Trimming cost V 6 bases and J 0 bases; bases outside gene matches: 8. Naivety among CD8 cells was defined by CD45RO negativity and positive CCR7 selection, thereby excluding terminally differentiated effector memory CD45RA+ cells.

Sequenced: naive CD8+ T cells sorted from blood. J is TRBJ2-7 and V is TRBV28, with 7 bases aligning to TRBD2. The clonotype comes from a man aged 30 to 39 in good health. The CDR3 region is CASSWWGGSSYEQYF. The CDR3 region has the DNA TGTGCCAGCAGCTGGTGGGGCGGGAGCTCCTACGAGCAGTACTTC.